This T cell receptor beta chain was obtained from a study of blood T cell repertoires in COVID-19. The CDR3 consists of 12 residues. Between the trimmed V and J ends, which lost 8 bases and 7 bases, there was a span of 14 bases. CDR1 is LNHDA, CDR2 SQIVND, per germline (reference sequence). This table comes from immunoSEQ multiplex PCR, and its TCRdb copy is limited to in-frame clones, with some not included. The profile shows some 320,000 clones, 87% of them singletons. Recruits, aged about 18 to 90 years, lived in about two dozen US areas. The sample taken for sequencing was PBMCs or T cells enriched from blood (not recorded which). The sequence derives from a woman aged 30 to 39 who had recovered from COVID-19. This chain joins TRBV19 and TRBJ1-2; the D gene is possibly TRBD1 (6 bases). Here the CDR3 reads CASWKQGPGYTF. CDR3 DNA: TGTGCCAGTTGGAAACAGGGTCCTGGCTACACCTTC. The full variable domain, in which reference TRBV19 and TRBJ1-2 provide the parts outside the CDR3, is DGGITQSPKYLFRKEGQNVTLSCEQNLNHDAMYWYRQDPGQGLRLIYYSQIVNDFQKGDIAEGYSVSREKKESFPLTVTSAQKNPTAFYLCASWKQGPGYTFGSGTRLTVV.